The next 14 T cell receptor beta chains were all read from a single sample in a study of glioma-infiltrating T cells after dendritic cell vaccination. As to time point: after dendritic cell vaccination, including at tumor progression/relapse. Produced via immunoSEQ multiplex PCR; TCRdb's table is partial and in-frame only. The sample has 80,000 to 95,000 clones, roughly 85% seen once. The source was blood, collected after dendritic cell vaccination. These receptors were collected from a human donor with glioblastoma.

J is TRBJ2-7 and V is TRBV27; D remains unclear. The V gene's germline CDR1 is MNHEY and CDR2 SMNVEV (reference sequence). The CDR3 loop spans 14 amino acids. Deletions cut 5 bases from V and 2 bases from J, with 13 bases between. CDR3 sequence reads: CASSQDSFTYEQYF. The CDR3 DNA is TGTGCCAGCAGTCAAGACTCTTTTACCTACGAGCAGTACTTC.

This clone was observed at least ten times. The chain has TRBV6-4 and TRBJ2-2, with 8 bases aligning to TRBD1. The J segment lost 6 bases and the V segment lost 0 bases, leaving 0 bases of the junction unmatched. This CDR3 has 14 residues. Germline loops: CDR1 MRHNA, CDR2 SNTAGT. DNA for the CDR3: TGTGCCAGCAGTGACTCACAGGGGGCCGGGGAGCTGTTTTTT. Amino acid sequence: CASSDSQGAGELFF.

The CDR3 DNA follows: TGTGCCTGGAGTGTAAATAGGGCTAGCGCTTACAATGAGCAGTTCTTC. Residues: CAWSVNRASAYNEQFF. The gene calls are TRBV30 and TRBJ2-1, with a possible D match to TRBD2 (6 bases). There are 16 residues in the CDR3. CDR1 and CDR2 (germline): GTSNPN, SVGIG (reference sequence). The ends were cut back, 0 bases at V and 4 bases at J, with 16 bases in the middle.

This chain connects TRBV5-4 to TRBJ1-1; D unresolved. The CDR3 is made up of 14 amino acids. V lost 0 bases to trimming and J lost 5 bases, with 11 bases between them. Germline V lookup: CDR1 SGHNT, CDR2 YYREEE (reference sequence). As DNA, the CDR3 is TGTGCCAGCAGCTTGGAAACATCGCGGACTGAAGCTTTCTTT. Translating it yields CASSLETSRTEAFF. The whole variable domain, remainder taken from reference TRBV5-4 and TRBJ1-1, is ETGVTQSPTHLIKTRGQQVTLRCSSQSGHNTVSWYQQALGQGPQFIFQYYREEENGRGNFPPRFSGLQFPNYSSELNVNALELDDSALYLCASSLETSRTEAFFGQGTRLTVV.

The chain combines TRBV25-1 with TRBJ2-1, with 9 bases matching TRBD1. Germline CDR1 reads MGHDK; CDR2 reads SYGVNS. The V segment lost 1 base and the J segment 8 bases; nucleotides outside the gene matches: 12. This CDR3 has 17 amino acids. CDR3 protein: CASSEFFPGQGGHEQFF. The CDR3 bases are TGTGCCAGCAGTGAATTTTTCCCGGGACAGGGTGGCCATGAGCAGTTCTTC.

The CDR3 sequence is CASSGAGREQYF. As DNA, the CDR3 is TGCGCCAGCAGTGGGGCAGGCCGCGAGCAGTACTTC. The V call is TRBV10-2, the J call TRBJ2-7, with D unresolved. This CDR3 region has 12 residues. Germline V lookup: CDR1 WSHSY, CDR2 SAAADI. Between the trimmed V and J ends, which lost 4 bases and 6 bases, there was a span of 10 bases.

V usage is TRBV19 and J usage is TRBJ2-1, with 11 bases fitting TRBD2. The CDR3 is 16 amino acids. The trim removed 0 bases at V and 9 bases at J, leaving 7 bases unmatched. Germline V gives CDR1 LNHDA, CDR2 SQIVND (reference sequence). For the CDR3, the DNA is TGTGCCAGTAGTATAGATCGTCAGACTAGCGGGGCTGAGCAGTTCTTC. This encodes CASSIDRQTSGAEQFF.

The V gene is TRBV12-1, the J gene TRBJ1-2; the table's TRBD1 call for D was not verified on the DNA. TRBV12-1 is a recognized pseudogene. The CDR3 totals 15 residues. The CDR3 sequence: CASSPRGTGVAGYTF. DNA of the CDR3: TGTGCCAGCAGCCCCAGGGGGACAGGGGTAGCTGGCTACACCTTC.

DNA of the CDR3: TGTGCCAGCAGTTTATCCCAGCGGTACACCTCCTACGAGCAGTACTTC. Protein sequence: CASSLSQRYTSYEQYF. The chain combines TRBV27 with TRBJ2-7; D may be TRBD2 (5 bases). Germline-derived CDR1 and CDR2 are MNHEY and SMNVEV (reference sequence). The CDR3 is 16 residues long. V lost 0 bases, J lost 0 bases, and 12 bases lay in between.

This chain connects TRBV7-2 to TRBJ2-7; 7 bases align to TRBD1. The V segment lost 3 bases and the J segment 7 bases; nucleotides outside the gene matches: 3. This CDR3 comprises 12 residues. CDR1 SGHTA and CDR2 FQGNSA come from the germline V gene. DNA of the CDR3: TGTGCCAGCAGCTTTACAGGGGTAGAGCAGTACTTC. Translated: CASSFTGVEQYF.

The V and J genes are TRBV19 and TRBJ1-5; perhaps TRBD1 as D (6 bases). The CDR3 consists of 17 residues. CDR1 is LNHDA and CDR2 is SQIVND in the germline V gene (reference sequence). Deletions cut 9 bases from V and 0 bases from J, with 21 bases between. The chain's CDR3 is CASTLRGGGYSNQPQHF. DNA of the CDR3: TGTGCCAGCACCCTTCGAGGGGGTGGGTATAGCAATCAGCCCCAGCATTTT.

The V gene is TRBV11-3, the J gene TRBJ2-3, with D unclear. V was shortened by 5 bases and J by 6 bases, with 9 bases between the two germline ends. This CDR3 has 12 residues. The germline gives CDR1 SGHNT, CDR2 YENEEA. The chain's CDR3 is CASSPGGDTQYF. CDR3 DNA: TGTGCCAGCAGCCCAGGTGGGGATACGCAGTATTTT. The whole variable domain, filled in from reference TRBV11-3 and TRBJ2-3, reads EAGVVQSPRYKIIEKKQPVAFWCNPISGHNTLYWYLQNLGQGPELLIRYENEEAVDDSQLPKDRFSAERLKGVDSTLKIQPAELGDSAVYLCASSPGGDTQYFGPGTRLTVL.

V usage is TRBV9 and J usage is TRBJ2-1; 10 nucleotides agree with TRBD2. The germline gives CDR1 SGDLS, CDR2 YYNGEE. This CDR3 is 16 amino acids long. The junction had 7 bases not matched to a gene; V was cut back by 0 bases and J by 7 bases. CDR3 amino acids: CASSVELAGTWNEQFF. CDR3 DNA: TGTGCCAGCAGCGTAGAACTAGCGGGAACATGGAATGAGCAGTTCTTC. The full variable domain, with the rest looked up from reference TRBV9 and TRBJ2-1, is DSGVTQTPKHLITATGQRVTLRCSPRSGDLSVYWYQQSLDQGLQFLIQYYNGEERAKGNILERFSAQQFPDLHSELNLSSLELGDSALYFCASSVELAGTWNEQFFGPGTRLTVL.

CDR3 loop: CALSTGAGELYEQYF. Written as DNA, the CDR3 is TGTGCTCTTAGTACGGGAGCGGGAGAACTCTACGAGCAGTACTTC. The gene calls are TRBV28 and TRBJ2-5; 8 nucleotides agree with TRBD2. The J call is in doubt because the DNA end fits TRBJ2-7 better. The CDR3 sequence is 15 residues long. Germline values: CDR1 MDHEN, CDR2 SYDVKM.